The 22 T cell receptor beta chains given below trace back to one sample, sequenced in a study of T cell repertoires in cytomegalovirus infection. TCRdb redid the calling of the reads with MiXCR, one entry per CDR3 protein. The profile covers around 78,000 distinct CDR3 sequences, with around 37% appearing a single time and 93% taken by the ten largest. These receptors lack a known antigen. The material sequenced was CD8+ T cells from cultured PBMCs, taken from culture after CMV antigen stimulation. These receptor sequences come from a human donor in good health (CMV status not recorded). Some clones in this sample may be carry-over from other donors' samples.

The rearrangement joins TRBV28 to TRBJ2-2; TRBD1 matches at 8 bases. The germline V gene encodes CDR1 MDHEN and CDR2 SYDVKM. The V gene end was trimmed by 1 base and the J gene end by 7 bases; junction bases not matched to a gene: 5. This CDR3 has 15 amino acids. In nucleotides, the CDR3 is TGTGCCAGCAGTTTATCCAGGGGGCAGGACGGGGAGCTGTTTTTT. This codes for CASSLSRGQDGELFF.

This chain connects TRBV2 to TRBJ2-6; no firm D call. CDR3 length equals 15 residues. Trimming left V 5 bases short and J 4 bases short, with 12 bases between. Germline CDR1 and CDR2: SNHLY and FYNNEI. The DNA for the CDR3 is TGTGCCAGCAGTAGAGGAGATTCCGGGGCCAACGTCCTGACTTTC. Protein: CASSRGDSGANVLTF.

V usage is TRBV7-9 and J usage is TRBJ2-2; D not certain. Trimming cost V 7 bases and J 0 bases, with 9 bases left between them. This CDR3 region has 14 residues. Germline CDR1 is SEHNR and CDR2 is FQNEAQ (reference sequence). CDR3 sequence reads: CASTSEANTGELFF. CDR3 nucleotides: TGTGCCAGCACCTCGGAAGCGAACACCGGGGAGCTGTTTTTT.

On this clonotype: A junction boundary mismatches the germline segment, possibly from a read error. The chain recombines TRBV6-2 or TRBV6-3 with TRBJ2-7; the match to TRBD1 covers 7 bases. The CDR3 sequence is 14 residues long. Germline CDR1 reads MNHEY; CDR2 reads SVGEGT. DNA of the CDR3: TGTGCCACCAGTAGGGGACAGATAAACTACGAGCAGTACTTC. Translated, it gives CATSRGQINYEQYF.

The genes are TRBV10-3 and TRBJ1-5; D unclear. V lost 3 bases and J 6 bases, leaving 6 bases between the germline ends. The CDR3 runs to 12 residues. Germline CDR1 ENHRY, CDR2 SYGVKD. CDR3 loop: CAISEEGQPQHF. As DNA, the CDR3 is TGTGCCATCAGTGAAGAGGGTCAGCCCCAGCATTTT.

The gene calls are TRBV6-5 and TRBJ1-2, with D possibly matching TRBD1 (6 bases). Germline CDR1 MNHEY, CDR2 SVGAGI. V was trimmed by 2 bases and J by 3 bases, leaving 16 bases between them. The CDR3 has 16 amino acids. The CDR3 sequence is CASSYGGGASHYGYTF. The CDR3 nucleotides are TGTGCCAGCAGTTACGGGGGGGGGGCATCCCACTATGGCTACACCTTC.

This clonotype was recorded many times. The rearrangement links TRBV7-9 to TRBJ2-2; D remains unclear. V was shortened by 0 bases and J by 0 bases, with 8 bases between the two germline ends. This CDR3 contains 16 residues. Per germline, CDR1 SEHNR and CDR2 FQNEAQ (reference sequence). The CDR3 nucleotides read TGTGCCAGCAGCTTAGCTTACACATCGAACACCGGGGAGCTGTTTTTT. Its protein is CASSLAYTSNTGELFF.

CDR3 sequence: CASSLGRGGVGTDTQYF. As DNA, the CDR3 is TGTGCCAGCAGCTTAGGTAGAGGGGGTGTGGGGACAGATACGCAGTATTTT. V usage is TRBV11-2 and J usage is TRBJ2-3; perhaps TRBD1 as D (6 bases). The CDR3 consists of 17 residues. The ends were cut back, 1 base at V and 3 bases at J, with 17 bases in the middle. Germline values: CDR1 SGHAT, CDR2 FQNNGV.

The V and J genes are TRBV20-1 and TRBJ2-6; D gene unclear. The length of the CDR3 is 14 residues. Trimming stripped 5 bases from V and 4 bases from J, with 12 bases between. Germline V CDR1 and CDR2: DFQATT, SNEGSKA (reference sequence). The CDR3 loop reads CSAPETPGANVLTF. The CDR3, as DNA: TGCAGTGCTCCCGAGACACCGGGGGCCAACGTCCTGACTTTC.

This sequence joins TRBV5-1 and TRBJ2-1, with TRBD1 matching over 8 bases. Germline CDR1 and CDR2: SGHRS and YFSETQ. Germline trimming cut 7 bases from V and 8 bases from J; bases unmatched to any gene: 8. The CDR3 totals 13 residues. The CDR3 DNA reads TGCGCCAGCCGCGTGACAGGGGAGGATGAGCAGTTCTTC. Amino acid sequence: CASRVTGEDEQFF.

The rearrangement links TRBV5-6 to TRBJ1-4; no clear D. Germline V gene sequence: CDR1 SGHDT, CDR2 YYEEEE. V shed 3 bases and J shed 4 bases, with 10 bases lying between them. The CDR3 extends over 14 amino acids. The CDR3 DNA reads TGTGCCAGCAGCTACTCGACCGGTAATGAAAAACTGTTTTTT. Amino acids: CASSYSTGNEKLFF.

The chain carries TRBV19 and TRBJ2-7; TRBD1 aligns across 7 bases. CDR3 length equals 16 residues. Germline V gives CDR1 LNHDA, CDR2 SQIVND (reference sequence). V was clipped by 5 bases and J by 3 bases; unmatched bases: 13. The CDR3 is CASSAKKTGSFYEQYF. The CDR3 DNA reads as TGTGCCAGTAGTGCTAAAAAGACAGGGAGCTTCTACGAGCAGTACTTC.

This clonotype was seen more than once but under ten times. The rearrangement joins TRBV6-2 or TRBV6-3 to TRBJ2-3, with D possibly being TRBD1 (5 bases). Germline loops: CDR1 MNHEY, CDR2 SVGEGT. The CDR3 length is 18 residues. Trimming removed 2 bases from V and 2 bases from J, with 20 bases in between. The CDR3 coding sequence is TGTGCCAGCAGTTACCCAGCCTACCGACAGAGTTCCACAGATACGCAGTATTTT. This encodes CASSYPAYRQSSTDTQYF.

Only a few counts were recorded for this clonotype. This sequence joins TRBV28 and TRBJ1-1, with TRBD1 matching 8 bases. V was pared by 3 bases and J by 10 bases, with 7 bases of the junction left unmatched. CDR1 and CDR2 from the germline V gene are MDHEN and SYDVKM. The CDR3 is 13 amino acids. This CDR3 reads CASSFGQGAGAFF. DNA for the CDR3: TGTGCCAGCAGTTTCGGGCAGGGGGCTGGAGCTTTCTTT.

The chain uses TRBV5-6 and TRBJ1-1; D is unclear. Looked up from germline, CDR1 is SGHDT and CDR2 is YYEEEE. The V and J ends lost 3 bases and 1 base respectively, with 10 bases between them. CDR3 size: 14 residues. This CDR3 is CASSYLGGNTEAFF. In DNA, the CDR3 is TGTGCCAGCAGCTATCTAGGAGGGAACACTGAAGCTTTCTTT. The variable domain in full, completed from reference TRBV5-6 and TRBJ1-1, reads DAGVTQSPTHLIKTRGQQVTLRCSPKSGHDTVSWYQQALGQGPQFIFQYYEEEERQRGNFPDRFSGHQFPNYSSELNVNALLLGDSALYLCASSYLGGNTEAFFGQGTRLTVV.

This sequence joins TRBV7-6 and TRBJ1-1; weak D call: TRBD1 (5 bases). V was shortened by 1 base and J by 0 bases, with 12 bases between the two germline ends. Germline V gene data show CDR1 as SGHVS and CDR2 as FNYEAQ. The CDR3 loop spans 16 amino acids. This chain's CDR3 is CASSLVAVGLNTEAFF. The DNA of the CDR3 is TGTGCCAGCAGCTTAGTGGCAGTGGGGCTGAACACTGAAGCTTTCTTT.

The V and J genes are TRBV27 and TRBJ2-1, with TRBD2 matching 9 bases. J gave up 9 bases and V 7 bases, and 10 bases lay outside the gene matches. Germline lookup yields CDR1 MNHEY and CDR2 SMNVEV (reference sequence). The CDR3 has 14 residues. CDR3 in DNA: TGTGCCAGCACCCTGTCTAGCGGGGTAGGTGAGCAGTTCTTC. Its protein is CASTLSSGVGEQFF.

As DNA, the CDR3 is TGTGCCAGCAGTGTCTGGGAAGGATGGGAGACCCAGTACTTC. Amino acids: CASSVWEGWETQYF. The J gene is TRBJ2-5, the V gene TRBV28; D uncertain. Trimming took 5 bases from V and 5 from J, leaving 15 bases between them. The CDR3 spans 14 residues. CDR1 and CDR2 (germline): MDHEN, SYDVKM. The whole variable domain, remainder taken from reference TRBV28 and TRBJ2-5, is DVKVTQSSRYLVKRTGEKVFLECVQDMDHENMFWYRQDPGLGLRLIYFSYDVKMKEKGDIPEGYSVSREKKERFSLILESASTNQTSMYLCASSVWEGWETQYFGPGTRLLVL.

This sequence joins TRBV6-5 and TRBJ2-5; D not resolved. Trimming cost V 6 bases and J 1 base, with 18 bases left between them. This CDR3 contains 16 residues. Germline V gene lookup returns CDR1 MNHEY and CDR2 SVGAGI. CDR3 DNA: TGTGCCAGCAGCTGGGGTTCTCAAGGGATCCAAGAGACCCAGTACTTC. As protein: CASSWGSQGIQETQYF.

The chain joins TRBV7-8 to TRBJ2-7, with a possible D match to TRBD2 (6 bases). The germline V and J ends were trimmed by 1 base and 0 bases, with 10 bases remaining between them. The germline V gene encodes CDR1 SGHVS and CDR2 FQNEAQ. The CDR3 is 15 residues long. The CDR3 is CASSLEMGGSYEQYF. In DNA, the CDR3 is TGTGCCAGCAGCTTAGAGATGGGGGGCTCCTACGAGCAGTACTTC.

The chain recombines TRBV12-3 or TRBV12-4 with TRBJ1-2; D possibly corresponds to TRBD1 (6 bases). Trimming took off 2 bases at V and 4 bases at J, with 11 bases between the two ends. The CDR3 extends over 14 amino acids. This CDR3 reads CASSLSGGGYGYTF. The CDR3 DNA follows: TGTGCCAGCAGTTTATCGGGGGGCGGCTATGGCTACACCTTC.

The chain recombines TRBV27 with TRBJ2-5; 8 positions match TRBD2. Germline V gene data show CDR1 as MNHEY and CDR2 as SMNVEV (reference sequence). V lost 3 bases, J lost 2 bases, and 2 bases stayed unmatched. This CDR3 region has 14 residues. The CDR3 bases are TGTGCCAGCAGTTTCGCTAGCGGGCAAGAGACCCAGTACTTC. This translates into CASSFASGQETQYF.